These 24 T cell receptor beta chains came from one sample sequenced in a study of blood T cell repertoires in COVID-19. Using immunoSEQ multiplex PCR, the repertoire was profiled, and TCRdb retains in-frame clones only, with some absent. The sample lists about 670,000 clones; about 87% were seen once. Sequenced sample: peripheral blood. Receptor source: a woman younger than 35 with acute or convalescent COVID-19.

V gene TRBV6-4 combines with J gene TRBJ1-5, with D hard to call. This CDR3 has 12 amino acids. Germline-derived CDR1 and CDR2 are MRHNA and SNTAGT. In nucleotides, the CDR3 is TGTACCACCGACTCCAGCAATCAGCCCCAGCATTTT. It encodes CTTDSSNQPQHF.

V and J are TRBV7-2 and TRBJ2-5, with a possible D match to TRBD1 (6 bases). The V gene's germline CDR1 is SGHTA and CDR2 FQGNSA. Trimming stripped 5 bases from V and 4 bases from J, with 14 bases between. The CDR3 runs 14 residues. CDR3 region: CASSATRTAETQYF. DNA of the CDR3: TGTGCCAGCAGCGCCACCCGGACAGCAGAGACCCAGTACTTC.

The chain links TRBV9 to TRBJ1-4; TRBD1 agrees at 11 bases. Germline V lookup: CDR1 SGDLS, CDR2 YYNGEE. With V trimmed by 0 bases and J by 7 bases, 2 bases remained unmatched. The CDR3 contains 15 residues. CDR3 in amino acids: CASSVVGTGGEKLFF. The CDR3 region has the DNA TGTGCCAGCAGCGTAGTAGGGACAGGGGGTGAAAAACTGTTTTTT.

This chain joins TRBV6-5 and TRBJ1-3, with TRBD1 as a possible D gene (5 bases). Deletions cut 0 bases from V and 4 bases from J, with 10 bases between. This CDR3 region has 15 residues. CDR1 is MNHEY, CDR2 SVGAGI, per germline. The CDR3 region is CASSYSPGLGNTIYF. The CDR3 DNA is TGTGCCAGCAGTTACTCTCCAGGGCTGGGAAACACCATATATTTT.

The chain uses TRBV9 and TRBJ2-7; D unresolved. Per germline, CDR1 SGDLS and CDR2 YYNGEE. V lost 0 bases and J 7 bases, leaving 11 bases between the germline ends. The CDR3 contains 13 residues. For the CDR3, the DNA is TGTGCCAGCAGCGTAGAGCCCGCCCGAGAGCAGTACTTC. This codes for CASSVEPAREQYF.

V gene TRBV6-5 combines with J gene TRBJ1-6, with a tentative D call TRBD1 (5 bases). The CDR3 spans 15 residues. Trimming left V 6 bases short and J 13 bases short, with 22 bases between. Germline values: CDR1 MNHEY, CDR2 SVGAGI. Here the CDR3 reads CASSPQLPGEYPLHF. DNA for the CDR3: TGTGCCAGCAGCCCGCAGCTTCCGGGGGAGTATCCCCTCCACTTT.

CDR3 sequence (DNA): TGTGCCAGCAGCTTGGAGCTAGGGACAGCTAATGAAGCTTTCTTT. Its protein is CASSLELGTANEAFF. V and J are TRBV5-6 and TRBJ1-1, with 7 nucleotides matching TRBD1. The CDR3 totals 15 residues. The trim removed 0 bases at V and 7 bases at J, leaving 9 bases unmatched. Looked up from germline, CDR1 is SGHDT and CDR2 is YYEEEE.

The table lists this clone with a count of one. The chain has TRBV2 and TRBJ1-5; the D is unclear. Trimming shortened V by 7 bases and J by 0 bases, and 10 bases separated the two germline ends. CDR1 and CDR2 (germline): SNHLY, FYNNEI. The CDR3 runs 14 residues. CDR3 protein: CASTREYSNQPQHF. DNA of the CDR3: TGTGCCAGCACCCGGGAATATAGCAATCAGCCCCAGCATTTT.

The V gene is TRBV7-9, the J gene TRBJ1-5, with D possibly being TRBD1 (5 bases). CDR3 length: 15 amino acids. V was clipped by 0 bases and J by 3 bases, with 9 bases between them. Per germline, CDR1 SEHNR and CDR2 FQNEAQ (reference sequence). CDR3 sequence (DNA): TGTGCCAGCAGCTTAGCGCGGGGGGACAATCAGCCCCAGCATTTT. Its translation is CASSLARGDNQPQHF.

This clone was found a few times. The V gene is TRBV29-1, the J gene TRBJ2-3; no clear D. The CDR3 is 11 amino acids. Germline V gene sequence: CDR1 SQVTM, CDR2 ANQGSEA. V gave up 7 bases and J gave up 5 bases, with 10 bases separating them. CDR3 coding DNA: TGCAGCGAGAAACAGTTAGATACGCAGTATTTT. Its protein is CSEKQLDTQYF.

The V gene is TRBV5-3, the J gene TRBJ1-6, with TRBD1 matching 7 bases. TRBV5-3 is labeled an ORF, and its function is uncertain. This CDR3 is built from 21 residues. V lost 6 bases and J lost 6; bases outside the gene matches: 27. CDR3 DNA: TGTGCCAGAACTTGTCCGGGATCCCCCCGGGACAGTCCAGCGCCTAATTCACCCCTCCACTTT. Protein product: CARTCPGSPRDSPAPNSPLHF.

The chain has TRBV9 and TRBJ2-4; D may be TRBD2 (6 bases). V gave up 0 bases and J gave up 0 bases, with 10 bases separating them. Germline assignment: CDR1 SGDLS and CDR2 YYNGEE. There are 16 residues in the CDR3. CDR3 region: CASSVGRELAKNIQYF. DNA of the CDR3: TGTGCCAGCAGCGTAGGGCGGGAACTAGCCAAAAACATTCAGTACTTC. The whole variable domain, filled in from reference TRBV9 and TRBJ2-4, reads DSGVTQTPKHLITATGQRVTLRCSPRSGDLSVYWYQQSLDQGLQFLIQYYNGEERAKGNILERFSAQQFPDLHSELNLSSLELGDSALYFCASSVGRELAKNIQYFGAGTRLSVL.

The chain has TRBV5-1 and TRBJ2-5, with 7 nucleotides matching TRBD2. This CDR3 has 15 residues. The trim removed 1 base at V and 3 bases at J, leaving 6 bases unmatched. CDR1 is SGHRS, CDR2 YFSETQ, per germline. CDR3 sequence reads: CASSLSGGGEETQYF. For the CDR3, the DNA is TGCGCCAGCAGCTTGTCTGGCGGGGGTGAAGAGACCCAGTACTTC.

This rearrangement joins TRBV5-1 to TRBJ1-2, with D possibly TRBD1 on 6 matching bases. The CDR3 is 18 residues long. CDR1 is SGHRS, CDR2 YFSETQ, per germline. Trimming stripped 4 bases from V and 4 bases from J, with 26 bases between. CDR3 region: CASSPARTAWRHGYGYTF. DNA for the CDR3: TGCGCCAGCAGCCCCGCGAGGACAGCGTGGCGTCACGGCTATGGCTACACCTTC.

This clone is a singleton in its sample. The rearrangement links TRBV7-2 to TRBJ2-1, with 9 bases aligning to TRBD1. V lost 5 bases and J lost 3; bases outside the gene matches: 5. This CDR3 has 15 amino acids. Germline CDR1 is SGHTA and CDR2 is FQGNSA. The CDR3: CASSRSTGGYNEQFF. As DNA, the CDR3 is TGTGCCAGCAGCCGTTCGACAGGGGGCTACAATGAGCAGTTCTTC.

Here the CDR3 reads CASSPPVTDTQYF. CDR3 nucleotides: TGTGCCAGCAGCCCCCCAGTGACAGATACGCAGTATTTT. J is TRBJ2-3 and V is TRBV9, with D uncertain. The CDR3 loop spans 13 amino acids. The V gene lost 4 bases and the J gene lost 3 bases, with 9 bases spanning the gap. Germline-derived CDR1 and CDR2 are SGDLS and YYNGEE.

The chain is built from TRBV9 and TRBJ1-6, with TRBD1 identical over 9 bases. V lost 2 bases, J lost 7 bases, and 7 bases stayed unmatched. Germline V CDR1 and CDR2: SGDLS, YYNGEE. This CDR3 region has 16 residues. The CDR3 region is CASSVGSGQGNSPLHF. The CDR3 DNA reads as TGTGCCAGCAGCGTGGGATCCGGACAGGGGAATTCACCCCTCCACTTT.

This chain connects TRBV12-3 or TRBV12-4 to TRBJ2-1; 7 bases fit TRBD2. This CDR3 comprises 13 residues. Trimming took 3 bases from V and 6 from J; bases not matched to a gene: 2. The CDR3: CASSFRTSNEQFF. CDR3 DNA: TGTGCCAGCAGTTTTAGGACTAGCAATGAGCAGTTCTTC.

V is TRBV7-2 and J is TRBJ1-6; the D gene is possibly TRBD1 (6 bases). CDR3 length equals 15 residues. Germline V gives CDR1 SGHTA, CDR2 FQGNSA. Trimming pared 10 bases from V and 8 bases from J, leaving 21 bases between. The CDR3 region has the DNA TGTGCCACCCTTTTCCGAGGGGACAACCATTCACCCCTCCACTTT. It specifies CATLFRGDNHSPLHF.

A few counts support this clone. The chain links TRBV5-6 to TRBJ1-6; 8 bases line up with TRBD1. This CDR3 has 16 residues. The V and J ends lost 3 bases and 9 bases, in that order; junction bases with no gene match: 11. Germline V lookup: CDR1 SGHDT, CDR2 YYEEEE. The DNA for the CDR3 is TGTGCCAGCAGCTCTACGGGGACAGGACCGGGTTCACCCCTCCACTTT. Its protein is CASSSTGTGPGSPLHF.

This chain joins TRBV4-1 and TRBJ1-1; D is unclear. This CDR3 spans 15 amino acids. Between the trimmed V and J ends, which lost 1 base and 1 base, there was a span of 10 bases. Germline CDR1 reads MGHRA; CDR2 reads YSYEKL. In DNA, the CDR3 is TGCGCCAGCAGCCAAGCCCCTAGTCAGAACACTGAAGCTTTCTTT. Translating gives CASSQAPSQNTEAFF.

The V gene is TRBV30, the J gene TRBJ2-2; 9 bases align to TRBD1. With 4 bases clipped from V and 4 bases from J, the junction kept 10 bases outside the gene matches. Looked up from germline, CDR1 is GTSNPN and CDR2 is SVGIG (reference sequence). There are 16 residues in the CDR3. CDR3 DNA sequence: TGTGCCTGGAAGCCTCCGGGACAGGGATTCACCGGGGAGCTGTTTTTT. Translated: CAWKPPGQGFTGELFF.

The CDR3 here is CASSHDLAGVTPNPTDTQYF. CDR3 sequence (DNA): TGTGCCAGTAGTCACGACCTAGCGGGGGTTACGCCAAACCCCACAGATACGCAGTATTTT. V gene TRBV19 combines with J gene TRBJ2-3; 10 nucleotides agree with TRBD2. The CDR3 is made up of 20 amino acids. CDR1 and CDR2 from the germline V gene are LNHDA and SQIVND (reference sequence). V shed 5 bases, J shed 2 bases, and the junction held 19 bases outside the gene matches. The entire variable domain, with the rest obtained from reference TRBV19 and TRBJ2-3, is as follows: DGGITQSPKYLFRKEGQNVTLSCEQNLNHDAMYWYRQDPGQGLRLIYYSQIVNDFQKGDIAEGYSVSREKKESFPLTVTSAQKNPTAFYLCASSHDLAGVTPNPTDTQYFGPGTRLTVL.

The CDR3 here is CASSSRLAGVYEQYF. As DNA, the CDR3 is TGTGCCAGCAGTTCCCGACTAGCGGGGGTCTACGAGCAGTACTTC. This chain uses TRBV6-2 or TRBV6-3 with TRBJ2-7; TRBD2 matches 12 bases. The germline V gene encodes CDR1 MNHEY and CDR2 SVGEGT. This CDR3 is 15 amino acids long. The junction had 4 bases not matched to a gene; V was cut back by 4 bases and J by 3 bases.